These 14 T cell receptor beta chains came from one sample sequenced in a study of Ad26.COV2.S vaccination and SARS-CoV-2 variants. Data came from immunoSEQ multiplex PCR; TCRdb stores just in-frame clones and leaves some out. Of fewer than 400,000 clones in the sample, about 82% were seen once. Noted treatment: approximately 18 received Ad26.COV2.S at low or high dose, single or two shots; several received placebo; per-sample allocation not given. Material that was analyzed had been drawn on day 63 after the first vaccine or placebo injection. The sequenced sample was peripheral blood, obtained in a trial of Ad26.COV2.S vaccine versus placebo. The origin of the receptors is a person between 18 and 59 years old who received the Ad26.COV2.S COVID-19 vaccine or a placebo.

This chain connects TRBV6-5 to TRBJ1-3, with a possible D match to TRBD1 (6 bases). This CDR3 comprises 16 residues. Looked up from germline, CDR1 is MNHEY and CDR2 is SVGAGI. V was trimmed by 1 base and J by 2 bases, leaving 12 bases between them. CDR3 residues: CASSYFQGQPGNTIYF. The CDR3 region has the DNA TGTGCCAGCAGTTACTTCCAGGGACAACCTGGAAACACCATATATTTT.

This rearrangement joins TRBV18 to TRBJ2-7; TRBD1 might be the D (6 bases). Trimming removed 2 bases at V and 0 bases at J, with 11 bases between. The CDR3 contains 15 residues. The V gene's germline CDR1 is KGHSH and CDR2 LQKENI. The CDR3 DNA sequence: TGTGCCAGCTCACCATCCCAGGGGAGCTCCTACGAGCAGTACTTC. It translates to CASSPSQGSSYEQYF.

CDR3 coding DNA: TGTGCCAGCAGCTTACTTCCAGGACCAGTGGAGACCCAGTACTTC. Its translation: CASSLLPGPVETQYF. The gene calls are TRBV7-3 and TRBJ2-5; D call uncertain. The CDR3 loop spans 15 amino acids. Looked up from germline, CDR1 is SGHTA and CDR2 is FQGTGA. Trimming took off 2 bases at V and 5 bases at J, with 15 bases between the two ends.

J is TRBJ2-7 and V is TRBV28, with a possible D match to TRBD2 (6 bases). V dropped 3 bases and J dropped 3 bases, with 15 bases sitting between them. The CDR3 extends over 15 amino acids. Germline CDR1 is MDHEN and CDR2 is SYDVKM. CDR3 in DNA: TGTGCCAGCAGTTTTGGAGCCGCGGGGATCTACGAGCAGTACTTC. The encoded protein is CASSFGAAGIYEQYF.

The V call is TRBV9, the J call TRBJ2-2; D call uncertain. V was shortened by 0 bases and J by 4 bases, with 7 bases between the two germline ends. The CDR3 is 14 amino acids. Germline V gene data show CDR1 as SGDLS and CDR2 as YYNGEE. CDR3 residues: CASSVVAATGELFF. CDR3 coding DNA: TGTGCCAGCAGCGTAGTGGCGGCCACCGGGGAGCTGTTTTTT.

This chain connects TRBV28 to TRBJ1-4; D may be TRBD1 (5 bases). The CDR3 runs to 15 residues. CDR1 and CDR2 from the germline V gene are MDHEN and SYDVKM. The germline V and J ends were trimmed by 3 bases and 5 bases, with 13 bases remaining between them. CDR3 loop: CASSLWDEGNEKLFF. CDR3 DNA sequence: TGTGCCAGCAGTTTGTGGGACGAGGGAAATGAAAAACTGTTTTTT.

The CDR3 DNA follows: TGCAGCGTCATTGACAGGGTAACAGATACGCAGTATTTT. Translating it yields CSVIDRVTDTQYF. The chain combines TRBV29-1 with TRBJ2-3, with 7 bases aligning to TRBD1. Germline values: CDR1 SQVTM, CDR2 ANQGSEA. Losses at the gene ends were 6 bases for V and 3 bases for J; bases not matched to a gene: 6. The CDR3 loop spans 13 amino acids.

The V call is TRBV5-4, the J call TRBJ1-4, with 7 bases that match TRBD1. From germline, CDR1 is SGHNT and CDR2 YYREEE (reference sequence). The CDR3 covers 14 residues. V was clipped by 5 bases and J by 10 bases; unmatched bases: 11. The CDR3 bases are TGTGCCAGCAGGGATGGACAGGTTTCTGGAAAACTGTTTTTT. Residues: CASRDGQVSGKLFF.

V is TRBV5-6 and J is TRBJ1-2; possible D gene TRBD1, 6 bases. Germline V lookup: CDR1 SGHDT, CDR2 YYEEEE. CDR3 length equals 12 residues. V lost 5 bases to trimming and J lost 8 bases, with 13 bases between them. CDR3 DNA: TGTGCCAGCAGTGTCCCAGGGGCGGGCTACACCTTC. Its translation is CASSVPGAGYTF.

V is TRBV7-8 and J is TRBJ2-1, with D possibly being TRBD1 (5 bases). Per germline, CDR1 SGHVS and CDR2 FQNEAQ. CDR3 length: 15 amino acids. V was trimmed by 2 bases and J by 9 bases, leaving 17 bases between them. CDR3 bases: TGTGCCAGCAGCTTATGGGGCAGCGTTGGTGTTGAGCAGTTCTTC. Residues: CASSLWGSVGVEQFF.

The rearrangement links TRBV28 to TRBJ2-1, with 7 bases matching TRBD1. CDR3 length: 16 amino acids. The trim removed 7 bases at V and 7 bases at J, leaving 16 bases unmatched. Germline CDR1 reads MDHEN; CDR2 reads SYDVKM. The CDR3 coding sequence is TGTGCCAGCAAAAAAGGGGGCCTACGCTTGGGGAATGAGCAGTTCTTC. This encodes CASKKGGLRLGNEQFF.

The chain couples TRBV2 to TRBJ1-4; D unresolved. The V end lost 4 bases, the J end lost 7 bases, and 10 bases lay between the germline ends. Germline lookup yields CDR1 SNHLY and CDR2 FYNNEI. The CDR3 extends over 13 amino acids. CDR3 coding DNA: TGTGCCAGCAGTGCCGGGATAATTGAAAAACTGTTTTTT. Translating gives CASSAGIIEKLFF.

The chain joins TRBV19 to TRBJ1-2, with TRBD1 identical over 7 bases. There are 14 residues in the CDR3. CDR1 and CDR2 (germline): LNHDA, SQIVND (reference sequence). Trimming removed 3 bases from V and 4 bases from J; junction bases left unmatched: 5. The CDR3 sequence is CASSIGPGGYGYTF. CDR3 bases: TGTGCCAGTAGTATTGGCCCAGGGGGCTATGGCTACACCTTC.

This chain links TRBV24-1 with TRBJ2-5; D may be TRBD2 (6 bases). The V gene's germline CDR1 is KGHDR and CDR2 SFDVKD. V lost 2 bases, J lost 3 bases, and 9 bases lay in between. CDR3 length: 14 residues. CDR3: CATSDYGGKETQYF. CDR3 DNA: TGTGCCACCAGTGATTATGGAGGGAAAGAGACCCAGTACTTC.